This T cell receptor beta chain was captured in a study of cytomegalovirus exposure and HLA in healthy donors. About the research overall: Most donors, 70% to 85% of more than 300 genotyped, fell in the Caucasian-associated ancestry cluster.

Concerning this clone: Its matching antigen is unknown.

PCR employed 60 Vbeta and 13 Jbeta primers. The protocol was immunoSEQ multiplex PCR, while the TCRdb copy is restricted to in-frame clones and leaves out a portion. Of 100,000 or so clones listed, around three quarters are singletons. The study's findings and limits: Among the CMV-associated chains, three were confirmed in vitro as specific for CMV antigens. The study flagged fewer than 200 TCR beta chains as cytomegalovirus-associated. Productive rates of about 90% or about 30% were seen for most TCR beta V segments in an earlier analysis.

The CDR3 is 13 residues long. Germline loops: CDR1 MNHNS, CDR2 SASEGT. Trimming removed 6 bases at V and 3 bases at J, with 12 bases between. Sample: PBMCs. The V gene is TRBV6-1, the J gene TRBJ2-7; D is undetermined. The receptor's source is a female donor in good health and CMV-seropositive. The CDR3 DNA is TGTGCCAGCAGGTCGACTTTTTACTACGAGCAGTACTTC. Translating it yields CASRSTFYYEQYF.